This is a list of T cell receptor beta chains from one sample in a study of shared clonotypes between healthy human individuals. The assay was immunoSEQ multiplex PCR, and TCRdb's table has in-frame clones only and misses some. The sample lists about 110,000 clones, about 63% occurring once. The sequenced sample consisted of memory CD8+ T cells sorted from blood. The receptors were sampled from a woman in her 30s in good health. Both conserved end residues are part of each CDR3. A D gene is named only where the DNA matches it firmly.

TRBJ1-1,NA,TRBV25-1,CASSPNTASTEAFF
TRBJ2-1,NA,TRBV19,CASSIGPLPNEQFF
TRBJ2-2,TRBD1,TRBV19,CASSRTPTGDTGELFF
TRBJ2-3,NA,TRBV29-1,CSVARREIGGDTQYF
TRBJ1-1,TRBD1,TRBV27,CASTGTGRSEAFF
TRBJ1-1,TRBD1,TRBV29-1,CSVEDRLHSEAFF
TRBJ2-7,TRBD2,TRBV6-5,CASSPDIAGGVEQYF
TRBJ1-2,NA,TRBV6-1,CASSGDYYGYTF
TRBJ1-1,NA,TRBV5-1,CASSFGGVTEAFF
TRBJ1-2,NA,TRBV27,CASSLRPQGPGWGYTF
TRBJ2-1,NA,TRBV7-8,CASSLGGWSNEQFF
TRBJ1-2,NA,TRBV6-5,CASCPRGHYGYTF
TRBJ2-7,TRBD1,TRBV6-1,CASRDRGYEQYF
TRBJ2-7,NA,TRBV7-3,CASSYRVGSYEQYF
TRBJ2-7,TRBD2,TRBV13,CASSSNGGRDSYEQYF
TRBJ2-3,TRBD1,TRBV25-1,CASSAPGTVSFDTQYF
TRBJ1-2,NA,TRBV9,CASSVGRQRINYGYTF
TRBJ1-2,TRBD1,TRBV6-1,CASSEEAGGGYGYTF
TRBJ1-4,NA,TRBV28,CASSSTAAKLFF
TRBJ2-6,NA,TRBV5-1,CASKRAASGANVLTF
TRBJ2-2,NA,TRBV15,CATSRVREAGELFF
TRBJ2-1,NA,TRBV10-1,CASSESPEGNEQFF
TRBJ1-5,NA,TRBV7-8,CASSHGRGTYSNQPQHF
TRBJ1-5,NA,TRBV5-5,CASRDGGLMSNQPQHF
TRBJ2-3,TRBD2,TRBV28,CASSPRLALSTDTQYF
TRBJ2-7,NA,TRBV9,CASSVAWGTHEQYF
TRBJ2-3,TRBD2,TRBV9,CASSERAGGSTDTQYF
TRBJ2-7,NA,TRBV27,CATLSYEQYF
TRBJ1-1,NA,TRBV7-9,CASSFVGDAFF
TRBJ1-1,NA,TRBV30,CAWSLGQGRTEAFF
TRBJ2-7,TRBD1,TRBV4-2,CAISPGQESHEQYF
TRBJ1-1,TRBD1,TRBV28,CASSQPWTGDTEAFF